The 8 T cell receptor beta chains below were found in one sample sequenced in a study of cytomegalovirus exposure and HLA in healthy donors (dated by TCRdb to the late 2010s). The library relied on the immunoSEQ multiplex PCR assay. For the multiplex PCR, a mixture combining 60 forward primers for TCR Vbeta segments and 13 reverse primers for TCR Jbeta segments was used. TCRdb limited this immuneACCESS table to in-frame rearrangements with V and J called. A share of clones is missing; checked studies link under half to unresolved V genes, and the rest is unexplained. In this sample the table shows about 63,000 clones, about 72% of which occur a single time. The ten top clones hold 20% to 30% of the sample. Material for sequencing was PBMCs. All receptors come from a man aged 50-60 years in good health and CMV-seropositive.

V usage is TRBV6-1 and J usage is TRBJ1-5; perhaps TRBD1 as D (6 bases). CDR1 is MNHNS, CDR2 SASEGT, per germline. CDR3 size: 13 residues. V was pared by 7 bases and J by 6 bases, with 13 bases between. This CDR3 reads CASTIGGIQPQHF. As DNA, the CDR3 is TGTGCCAGCACTATTGGGGGCATTCAGCCCCAGCATTTT.

The chain is built from TRBV7-7 and TRBJ2-7; 9 bases align to TRBD2. The CDR3 is made up of 14 amino acids. V lost 5 bases and J lost 6; bases outside the gene matches: 8. Germline V gene sequence: CDR1 SSHAT, CDR2 FNYEAQ (reference sequence). The CDR3 protein is CASSPGIAGAEQYF. The CDR3 DNA sequence: TGTGCCAGCAGCCCCGGGATAGCGGGAGCCGAGCAGTACTTC.

V gene TRBV2 combines with J gene TRBJ2-1; TRBD2 matches at 9 bases. V shed 4 bases, J shed 8 bases, and the junction held 18 bases outside the gene matches. The V gene's germline CDR1 is SNHLY and CDR2 FYNNEI. This CDR3 contains 18 residues. In DNA, the CDR3 is TGTGCCAGCAGTGCTCCAGACACACCGGGACTAGCATACGATGAGCAGTTCTTC. This sequence encodes CASSAPDTPGLAYDEQFF.

The gene calls are TRBV10-3 and TRBJ2-7; 9 bases line up with TRBD2. This CDR3 spans 14 amino acids. Germline CDR1 and CDR2: ENHRY and SYGVKD. Trimming removed 6 bases from V and 3 bases from J; junction bases left unmatched: 6. The CDR3 protein is CAISQTSGGYEQYF. The CDR3 DNA sequence: TGTGCCATCAGCCAGACTAGCGGAGGCTACGAGCAGTACTTC.

This clone was counted a single time. The CDR3 nucleotides read TGTGCCAGCTCACCACAGGGACAGGGGGGAGGTCAGCCCCAGCATTTT. Protein sequence: CASSPQGQGGGQPQHF. The rearrangement uses TRBV18 and TRBJ1-5; TRBD1 agrees at 11 bases. Germline assignment: CDR1 KGHSH and CDR2 LQKENI. CDR3 length equals 16 residues. V gave up 1 base and J gave up 6 bases; unmatched junction bases: 5.

The chain carries TRBV5-4 and TRBJ1-6; weak D call: TRBD1 (5 bases). The CDR3 sequence is 12 residues long. Germline CDR1 SGHNT, CDR2 YYREEE (reference sequence). The ends were cut back, 4 bases at V and 6 bases at J, with 5 bases in the middle. The DNA for the CDR3 is TGTGCCAGCAGCAGGGGTAATTCACCCCTCCACTTT. It specifies CASSRGNSPLHF. The variable domain in full, with the rest retrieved from reference TRBV5-4 and TRBJ1-6, is ETGVTQSPTHLIKTRGQQVTLRCSSQSGHNTVSWYQQALGQGPQFIFQYYREEENGRGNFPPRFSGLQFPNYSSELNVNALELDDSALYLCASSRGNSPLHFGNGTRLTVT.

In nucleotides, the CDR3 is TGTGCCAGCAGTTTCGGACAGGGGGTTGGTGGCTACACCTTC. This gives the protein CASSFGQGVGGYTF. This chain uses TRBV27 with TRBJ1-2, with TRBD1 matching over 10 bases. This CDR3 region has 14 residues. V lost 3 bases and J lost 7; bases outside the gene matches: 5. Germline V gene sequence: CDR1 MNHEY, CDR2 SMNVEV (reference sequence).

The rearrangement uses TRBV25-1 and TRBJ1-1; TRBD1 is a possible D gene (6 bases). Germline V lookup: CDR1 MGHDK, CDR2 SYGVNS. V was trimmed by 4 bases and J by 1 base, leaving 10 bases between them. The CDR3 is 14 residues long. As DNA, the CDR3 is TGTGCCAGCAGTGGACCCAGGGGGAACACTGAAGCTTTCTTT. Translation: CASSGPRGNTEAFF.